The T cell receptor beta chain described here comes from a study of T cell repertoires in aging, cancer and after chemotherapy. Study-wide background: The full dataset contained about 10 million TCR reads. Study-wide results and limits: Median generation probability rose over the chemotherapy interval in each cancer cohort, suggesting rebound thymic output.

Multiplex touch-down PCR with TRB-A/B primers amplified rearranged V-D-J TRB sequences. In TCRdb, the multiplex PCR reads were re-called with MiXCR into one record per CDR3 protein. The sample lists more than 6,000 distinct CDR3 sequences; roughly 20% were seen once. Amplification of TCR beta used genomic DNA extracted from peripheral blood. The CDR3 is 19 residues long. CDR1 is MNHNS and CDR2 is SASEGT in the germline V gene. Comment on this clonotype: Antigen: not known. One base away lies a much larger clone, so this may be a sequencing read error.

The sequenced material came from blood. This chain uses TRBV6-1 with TRBJ2-6; 9 bases align to TRBD1. The origin of this receptor is a human donor with a blood cancer. This CDR3 reads CASSYSRDRVNSGANVLAF. CDR3 DNA: TGTGCCAGCAGTTACTCCCGGGACAGGGTCAACTCTGGGGCCAACGTCCTGGCTTTC.